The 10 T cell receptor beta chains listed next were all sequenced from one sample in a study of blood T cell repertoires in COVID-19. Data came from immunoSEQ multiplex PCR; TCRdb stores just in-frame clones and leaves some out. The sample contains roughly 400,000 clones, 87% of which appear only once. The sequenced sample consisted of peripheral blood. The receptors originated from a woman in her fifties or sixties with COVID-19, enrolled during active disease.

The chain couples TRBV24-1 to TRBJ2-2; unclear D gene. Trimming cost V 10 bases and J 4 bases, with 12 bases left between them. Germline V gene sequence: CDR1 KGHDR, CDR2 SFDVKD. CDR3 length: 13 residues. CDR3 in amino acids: CATRDISTGELFF. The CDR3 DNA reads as TGTGCCACGAGAGACATTTCCACCGGGGAGCTGTTTTTT.

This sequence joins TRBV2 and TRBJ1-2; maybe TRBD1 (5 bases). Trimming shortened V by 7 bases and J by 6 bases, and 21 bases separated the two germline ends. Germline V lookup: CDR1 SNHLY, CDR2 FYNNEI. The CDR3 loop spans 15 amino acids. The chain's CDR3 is CASTQQEGYGHGYTF. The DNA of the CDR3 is TGTGCCAGCACCCAACAGGAGGGCTATGGGCATGGCTACACCTTC.

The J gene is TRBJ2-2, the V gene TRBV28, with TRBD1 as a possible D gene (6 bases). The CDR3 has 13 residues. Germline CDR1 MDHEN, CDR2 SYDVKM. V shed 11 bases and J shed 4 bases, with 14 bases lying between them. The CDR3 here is CACRDTSTGELFF. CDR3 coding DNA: TGTGCCTGCCGGGACACCTCCACCGGGGAGCTGTTTTTT.

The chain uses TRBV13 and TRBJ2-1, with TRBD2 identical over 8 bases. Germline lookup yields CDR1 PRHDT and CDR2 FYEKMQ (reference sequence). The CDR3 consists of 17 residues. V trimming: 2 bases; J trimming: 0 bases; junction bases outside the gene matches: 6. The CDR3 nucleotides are TGTGCCAGCAGCTTATTCGGGGGGGCGGTCTCCTACAATGAGCAGTTCTTC. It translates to CASSLFGGAVSYNEQFF. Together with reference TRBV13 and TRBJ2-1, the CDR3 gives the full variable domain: AAGVIQSPRHLIKEKRETATLKCYPIPRHDTVYWYQQGPGQDPQFLISFYEKMQSDKGSIPDRFSAQQFSDYHSELNMSSLELGDSALYFCASSLFGGAVSYNEQFFGPGTRLTVL.

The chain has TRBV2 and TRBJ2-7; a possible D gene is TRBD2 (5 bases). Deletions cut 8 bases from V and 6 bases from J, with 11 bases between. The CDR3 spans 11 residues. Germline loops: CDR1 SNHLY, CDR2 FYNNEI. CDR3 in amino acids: CASGPAVEQYF. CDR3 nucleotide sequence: TGTGCCAGCGGTCCAGCGGTCGAGCAGTACTTC.

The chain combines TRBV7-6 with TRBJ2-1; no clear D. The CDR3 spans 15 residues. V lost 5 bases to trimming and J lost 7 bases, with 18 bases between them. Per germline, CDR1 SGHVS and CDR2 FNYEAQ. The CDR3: CASSPSTSPANEQFF. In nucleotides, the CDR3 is TGTGCCAGCAGCCCTAGTACATCCCCCGCGAATGAGCAGTTCTTC.

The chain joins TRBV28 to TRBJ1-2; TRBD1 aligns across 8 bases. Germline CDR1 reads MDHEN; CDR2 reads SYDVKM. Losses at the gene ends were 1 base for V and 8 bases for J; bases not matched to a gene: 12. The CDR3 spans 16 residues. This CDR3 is CASSLYRDRTSQGYTF. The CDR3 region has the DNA TGTGCCAGCAGTTTATACCGGGACAGGACTTCTCAGGGCTACACCTTC.

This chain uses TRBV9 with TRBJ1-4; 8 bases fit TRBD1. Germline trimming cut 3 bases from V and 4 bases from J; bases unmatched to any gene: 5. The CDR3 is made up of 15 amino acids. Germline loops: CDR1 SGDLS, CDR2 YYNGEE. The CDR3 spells CASSADRGFNEKLFF. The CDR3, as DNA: TGTGCCAGCAGCGCCGACAGGGGATTTAATGAAAAACTGTTTTTT. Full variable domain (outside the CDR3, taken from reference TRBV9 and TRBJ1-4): DSGVTQTPKHLITATGQRVTLRCSPRSGDLSVYWYQQSLDQGLQFLIQYYNGEERAKGNILERFSAQQFPDLHSELNLSSLELGDSALYFCASSADRGFNEKLFFGSGTQLSVL.

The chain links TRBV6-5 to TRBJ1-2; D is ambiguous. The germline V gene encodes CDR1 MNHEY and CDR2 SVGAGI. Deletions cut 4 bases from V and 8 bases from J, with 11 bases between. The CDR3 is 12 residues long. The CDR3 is CASSSHARGYTF. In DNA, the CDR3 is TGTGCCAGCAGTTCCCACGCCAGAGGCTACACCTTC.

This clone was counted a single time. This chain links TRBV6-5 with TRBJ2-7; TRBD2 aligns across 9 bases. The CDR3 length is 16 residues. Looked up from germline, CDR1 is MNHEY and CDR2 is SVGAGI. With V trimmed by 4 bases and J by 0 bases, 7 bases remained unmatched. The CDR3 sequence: CASSSLAGVNSYEQYF. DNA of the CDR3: TGTGCCAGCAGTTCTTTAGCGGGGGTGAACTCCTACGAGCAGTACTTC.